The 17 T cell receptor beta chains given below trace back to one sample, sequenced in a study of human T cells and chemical hapten exposure. Time point noted: patch test 1, 2 weeks after DPC sensitization. As for treatment: therapeutic diphenylcyclopropenone sensitization with weekly scalp DPC. From the RACE reads, TCRdb called clonotypes with MiXCR, one entry per CDR3 protein. The sample consists of about 340,000 distinct CDR3 sequences, about 7% of them appearing once. Material: whole blood, obtained in connection with sensitization to the hapten diphenylcyclopropenone (DPC). All receptors derive from a woman aged 18 to 35 with alopecia areata. Some clones in this sample may be carry-over from other donors' samples.

This chain links TRBV5-1 with TRBJ1-5; D is unresolved. Per germline, CDR1 SGHRS and CDR2 YFSETQ. The CDR3 consists of 14 residues. Trimming cost V 2 bases and J 2 bases, with 8 bases left between them. CDR3 sequence (DNA): TGCGCCAGCAGCTTTGGCGACGGCAATCAGCCCCAGCATTTT. It yields the protein CASSFGDGNQPQHF.

The chain links TRBV24-1 to TRBJ2-1; D might be TRBD1 or TRBD2, each matching 5 bases. V gave up 3 bases and J gave up 9 bases, with 14 bases separating them. Germline V gene lookup returns CDR1 KGHDR and CDR2 SFDVKD. The CDR3 runs to 14 residues. DNA of the CDR3: TGTGCCACCAGTGATGACGCAGGGACGGTTGAGCAGTTCTTC. This codes for CATSDDAGTVEQFF.

Only a few counts were recorded for this clonotype. The rearrangement uses TRBV11-2 and TRBJ1-4; D ambiguous. The CDR3 has 14 residues. Trimming took 5 bases from V and 3 from J, leaving 10 bases between them. The germline CDR1 and CDR2 sequences are SGHAT and FQNNGV. For the CDR3, the DNA is TGTGCCAGCAGCCCCGGCCGGGCTAATGAAAAACTGTTTTTT. Protein: CASSPGRANEKLFF. Full variable domain (rest looked up from reference TRBV11-2 and TRBJ1-4): EAGVAQSPRYKIIEKRQSVAFWCNPISGHATLYWYQQILGQGPKLLIQFQNNGVVDDSQLPKDRFSAERLKGVDSTLKIQPAKLEDSAVYLCASSPGRANEKLFFGSGTQLSVL.

The table lists this clonotype with many counts. The chain combines TRBV7-6 with TRBJ2-1, with D maybe TRBD2 (5 bases). The V end was cut by 2 bases, the J end by 9 bases, with 11 bases between. The CDR3 sequence is 13 residues long. Germline V gives CDR1 SGHVS, CDR2 FNYEAQ. CDR3 sequence reads: CASSLFSAREQFF. Written as DNA, the CDR3 is TGTGCCAGCAGCTTATTTAGCGCGCGTGAGCAGTTCTTC. Together with reference TRBV7-6 and TRBJ2-1, the CDR3 gives the full variable domain: GAGVSQSPRYKVTKRGQDVALRCDPISGHVSLYWYRQALGQGPEFLTYFNYEAQQDKSGLPNDRFSAERPEGSISTLTIQRTEQRDSAMYRCASSLFSAREQFFGPGTRLTVL.

This clonotype was picked up many times. The gene calls are TRBV4-3 and TRBJ2-1; 8 bases map to TRBD1. The germline V gene encodes CDR1 LGHNA and CDR2 YSLEER. The J segment lost 5 bases and the V segment lost 0 bases, leaving 9 bases of the junction unmatched. CDR3 size: 17 residues. The CDR3 loop reads CASSQDPLNRGNNEQFF. As DNA, the CDR3 is TGCGCCAGCAGCCAAGATCCCCTTAACAGGGGGAACAATGAGCAGTTCTTC.

This clonotype appeared many times. DNA for the CDR3: TGTGCCAGCAGCCAAGATGAGACTAGCGGAGCCTACGAGCAGTACTTC. Its translation is CASSQDETSGAYEQYF. J is TRBJ2-7 and V is TRBV4-2; TRBD2 matches at 9 bases. Germline V gives CDR1 LGHNA, CDR2 YNFKEQ. V was clipped by 0 bases and J by 2 bases; unmatched bases: 5. This CDR3 is 16 amino acids long.

This clonotype was seen a handful of times. CDR3 sequence reads: CASSSPGLNSYEQYF. Here the CDR3 DNA reads TGTGCCAGCAGCTCGCCGGGACTAAACTCCTACGAGCAGTACTTC. This sequence joins TRBV5-5 and TRBJ2-7; TRBD2 matches at 7 bases. The ends lost 3 bases at V and 0 bases at J; junction bases unmatched: 6. This CDR3 contains 15 residues. Germline V lookup: CDR1 SGHKS, CDR2 YYEKEE (reference sequence).

This clonotype has just a few counts. V and J are TRBV7-3 and TRBJ2-5, with D perhaps given as TRBD1 or TRBD2 (5 bases each). The germline V and J ends were trimmed by 5 bases and 7 bases, with 17 bases remaining between them. Germline CDR1 SGHTA, CDR2 FQGTGA. The CDR3 runs to 14 residues. As DNA, the CDR3 is TGTGCCAGCAGCGAAGGGCAGGGAGTTGGGACCCAGTACTTC. Residues: CASSEGQGVGTQYF.

The J gene is TRBJ2-3, the V gene TRBV2; tentative D call: TRBD2 (5 bases). Trimming took off 5 bases at V and 0 bases at J, with 9 bases between the two ends. CDR1 is SNHLY and CDR2 is FYNNEI in the germline V gene. This CDR3 spans 14 amino acids. CDR3: CASSREGSTDTQYF. In DNA form, the CDR3 reads TGTGCCAGCAGTCGCGAGGGAAGCACAGATACGCAGTATTTT.

The rearrangement uses TRBV6-5 and TRBJ1-1, with a tentative D call TRBD1 (5 bases). Per germline, CDR1 MNHEY and CDR2 SVGAGI. V lost 5 bases to trimming and J lost 0 bases, with 13 bases between them. CDR3 size: 15 residues. The DNA of the CDR3 is TGTGCCAGCAGTCGGGGCCCCTTAATGAACACTGAAGCTTTCTTT. Amino acids: CASSRGPLMNTEAFF.

The chain joins TRBV20-1 to TRBJ2-2, with D perhaps matching TRBD2 (6 bases). Germline V gene data show CDR1 as DFQATT and CDR2 as SNEGSKA (reference sequence). The CDR3 contains 15 residues. Trimming took 0 bases from V and 1 from J, leaving 9 bases between them. In DNA, the CDR3 is TGCAGTGCTAGAGAGGACTACCGGAACACCGGGGAGCTGTTTTTT. Translation: CSAREDYRNTGELFF.

This clonotype was observed many times. The chain employs TRBV6-4 and TRBJ1-6, with D unresolved. The germline V gene encodes CDR1 MRHNA and CDR2 SNTAGT. V dropped 8 bases and J dropped 5 bases, with 13 bases sitting between them. This CDR3 is 14 amino acids long. The CDR3 spells CASSPGEDNSPLHF. The CDR3, as DNA: TGTGCCAGCTCCCCCGGGGAGGATAATTCACCCCTCCACTTT.

This clonotype was detected ten times or more. This chain joins TRBV5-6 and TRBJ1-3; D call uncertain. Germline loops: CDR1 SGHDT, CDR2 YYEEEE. The CDR3 contains 13 residues. V was pared by 6 bases and J by 1 base, with 8 bases between. CDR3 sequence: CASTRPSGNTIYF. The DNA for the CDR3 is TGTGCCAGCACAAGGCCATCTGGAAACACCATATATTTT.

This clonotype showed up many times. The chain has TRBV6-2 or TRBV6-3 and TRBJ2-7, with D perhaps TRBD2 (5 bases). This CDR3 region has 16 residues. The V end was cut by 0 bases, the J end by 0 bases, with 12 bases between. Germline V CDR1 and CDR2: MNHEY, SVGEGT. The chain's CDR3 is CASSYSGSLLSYEQYF. CDR3 bases: TGTGCCAGCAGTTACTCGGGGAGCCTTCTCTCCTACGAGCAGTACTTC.

This sequence joins TRBV20-1 and TRBJ1-1; D may be TRBD1 (5 bases). Germline-derived CDR1 and CDR2 are DFQATT and SNEGSKA (reference sequence). Trimming took 1 base from V and 3 from J, leaving 18 bases between them. This CDR3 comprises 16 residues. This CDR3 reads CSARVREFVGDTEAFF. CDR3 nucleotide sequence: TGCAGTGCTAGAGTCAGGGAGTTTGTAGGGGACACTGAAGCTTTCTTT.

Ten or more counts support this clonotype. V is TRBV7-2 and J is TRBJ2-3; D is undetermined. V dropped 1 base and J dropped 6 bases, with 14 bases sitting between them. The CDR3 has 15 amino acids. Germline assignment: CDR1 SGHTA and CDR2 FQGNSA. CDR3 amino acids: CASSLVAAPPDTQYF. CDR3 DNA sequence: TGTGCCAGCAGCTTAGTTGCGGCGCCCCCCGATACGCAGTATTTT.

This clonotype was detected only a few times. The chain carries TRBV27 and TRBJ2-2; maybe TRBD1 (6 bases). V was shortened by 5 bases and J by 1 base, with 8 bases between the two germline ends. This CDR3 contains 14 residues. CDR1 is MNHEY, CDR2 SMNVEV, per germline (reference sequence). In DNA form, the CDR3 reads TGTGCCAGCAGTACGGGACAGAACACCGGGGAGCTGTTTTTT. It encodes CASSTGQNTGELFF.